The sequence of this TCR beta chain was determined in a study of T-cell memory formation after mild COVID-19. The overall study: Each donor largely had its own TCR clusters.

The CDR3 loop spans 18 amino acids. V gave up 3 bases and J gave up 0 bases, with 17 bases separating them. Germline-derived CDR1 and CDR2 are MNHEY and SVGEGT. MiXCR was run by TCRdb on the 5' RACE reads, yielding one entry per CDR3 protein. The table shows just under 50,000 distinct CDR3 sequences, with 9% to 15% occurring only once. The receptor was isolated from a man younger than 35 who had mild COVID-19 (a few samples of this study predate the infection). Cell type and time point are not known. The sample taken for sequencing was PBMCs or a T cell subset sorted from them (not recorded which). V is TRBV6-2 or TRBV6-3 and J is TRBJ1-4, with D unclear. The CDR3 DNA follows: TGTGCCAGCAGTTATTCACCGGGTGAGCCTGCAACTAATGAAAAACTGTTTTTT. It specifies CASSYSPGEPATNEKLFF.